This T cell receptor beta chain was observed in a study of T-cell memory formation after mild COVID-19 (dated by TCRdb to the early 2020s). About the study as a whole: TCR sequence clusters from the two donors were found to be largely donor specific. Two young, previously healthy adult volunteers, one female and one male, were included in the cohort. T-cell clones expanding and contracting after mild COVID-19 in two donors were tracked by longitudinal TCRalpha and TCRbeta repertoire sequencing. The paper's findings and limits, for the study overall: SARS-CoV-2 specificity was not confirmed for the second-wave clones peaking on day 37. The detection of some responding clones in pre-infection memory suggests that pre-existing cross-reactive memory T cells joined the SARS-CoV-2 response. The study covered only a couple of mild cases, and larger cohorts including severe cases with pre-infection samples were considered necessary. Contracting CD4+ clones were located mainly in the CM and EM memory subsets, whereas CD8+ clones were found to be enriched in EMRA. Clones that contracted from day 15 to 85 showed balanced CD4/CD8 phenotypes, whereas a second wave of clones that expanded from day 15 to 37 leaned towards CD4+.

This sample was sequenced with an Illumina NovaSeq 6000. cDNA libraries for TCRalpha and TCRbeta were prepared by 5'RACE using constant-segment primers, with sample barcodes and unique molecular identifiers added. Trizol reagent was used to extract RNA from every sample. Libraries were amplified in two PCR steps, with a second sample barcode and Illumina TruSeq adapters added in the second step. Sequencing of libraries was performed on an Illumina NovaSeq with 2 x 150 bp paired-end reads. In the original analysis: With migec v1.2.7, reads were demultiplexed and then collapsed into UMI-guided consensus sequences. Using mixcr v2.1.11, UMI consensuses were aligned to TRA and TRB V and J templates and then assembled into clonotypes. Expanded or contracted clonotypes were those called significant by both edgeR and NoisET, with noise models trained on biological replicates. For edgeR calls, a false discovery rate-adjusted p below 0.01 and a log2 fold-change threshold of 1 were applied. As an exploratory analysis of dynamics, max-normalized trajectories of the 1000 most abundant clonotypes were examined with PCA combined with hierarchical clustering. The CD4 or CD8 phenotype of responding clones was assigned using the separately sequenced CD4+ and CD8+ repertoires. TCRdb redid the processing of the public reads, applying fastp at Q25 and MiXCR, and retained in-frame beta chains. Here each entry gathers all rows of one CDR3 protein and keeps the most common genes and DNA. These V and J calls rely on TCRdb rather than the paper's analysis. The sample table shows more than 250,000 distinct CDR3 sequences, and around 17% are seen once. Clones ranked in the top ten supply 22% of the sample.

The germline V gene (reference sequence) yields SGHKS for CDR1 and YYEKEE for CDR2. Taken from cysteine to phenylalanine, the CDR3 has 14 residues. Only the CDR3 DNA stays, 42 bases, in frame from base 1. Unmatched junction bases come to 10, with V trimmed by 6 bases and J by 5 bases. Ficoll-Paque density gradient centrifugation was used to isolate PBMCs. There are a few counts of this clonotype. The antigen it binds to is not known. Qualities for individual bases were not recorded, and no much larger clone is one base off. Sequenced input: PBMCs or a T cell subset sorted from them (not recorded which). The chain employs TRBV5-5 and TRBJ2-5, with 7 bases aligning to TRBD2. The receptor was derived from a man between 18 and 35 years old who had mild COVID-19 (a few samples of this study predate the infection). The sample titles of this study are shuffled in the database, so cell type and time point are left out; the donor was told from shared clones. The nucleotide sequence reads TGTGCCAGCACGCTGGGCGTGGGGGGGGAGACCCAGTACTTC. Protein translation: CASTLGVGGETQYF.